This note documents a single T cell receptor beta chain sequence. The data were taken from a study of blood T cells in healthy people across ages. Next came a second PCR, run for about 6 to 11 cycles, which used a sample-barcoded 5' primer along with a J-beta primer mix. TCRdb re-called the 5' RACE reads with MiXCR, one entry per CDR3 protein. The sample contains about 830,000 distinct CDR3 sequences, 55% to 65% of which appear only once. This sequence was found in a man aged 25-45 years in good health. Sample: blood.

CDR3 DNA: TGTGCCAGCAGCTTAGCGGGACAGGGGATCATCTACGAGCAGTACTTC. This codes for CASSLAGQGIIYEQYF. The V call is TRBV7-2, the J call TRBJ2-7, with TRBD1 identical over 10 bases. J lost 3 bases, V lost 0 bases, and 5 bases had no gene match. There are 16 residues in the CDR3. Per the germline V gene, CDR1 is SGHTA and CDR2 is FQGNSA.